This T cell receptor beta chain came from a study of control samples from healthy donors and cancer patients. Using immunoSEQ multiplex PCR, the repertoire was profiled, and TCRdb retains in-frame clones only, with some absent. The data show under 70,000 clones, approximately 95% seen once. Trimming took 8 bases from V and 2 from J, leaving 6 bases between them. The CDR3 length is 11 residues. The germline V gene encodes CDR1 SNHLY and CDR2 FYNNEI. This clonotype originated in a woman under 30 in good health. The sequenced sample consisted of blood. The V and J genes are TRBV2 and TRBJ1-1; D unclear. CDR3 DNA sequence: TGTGCCAGCTACGGTAACACTGAAGCTTTCTTT. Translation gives CASYGNTEAFF.